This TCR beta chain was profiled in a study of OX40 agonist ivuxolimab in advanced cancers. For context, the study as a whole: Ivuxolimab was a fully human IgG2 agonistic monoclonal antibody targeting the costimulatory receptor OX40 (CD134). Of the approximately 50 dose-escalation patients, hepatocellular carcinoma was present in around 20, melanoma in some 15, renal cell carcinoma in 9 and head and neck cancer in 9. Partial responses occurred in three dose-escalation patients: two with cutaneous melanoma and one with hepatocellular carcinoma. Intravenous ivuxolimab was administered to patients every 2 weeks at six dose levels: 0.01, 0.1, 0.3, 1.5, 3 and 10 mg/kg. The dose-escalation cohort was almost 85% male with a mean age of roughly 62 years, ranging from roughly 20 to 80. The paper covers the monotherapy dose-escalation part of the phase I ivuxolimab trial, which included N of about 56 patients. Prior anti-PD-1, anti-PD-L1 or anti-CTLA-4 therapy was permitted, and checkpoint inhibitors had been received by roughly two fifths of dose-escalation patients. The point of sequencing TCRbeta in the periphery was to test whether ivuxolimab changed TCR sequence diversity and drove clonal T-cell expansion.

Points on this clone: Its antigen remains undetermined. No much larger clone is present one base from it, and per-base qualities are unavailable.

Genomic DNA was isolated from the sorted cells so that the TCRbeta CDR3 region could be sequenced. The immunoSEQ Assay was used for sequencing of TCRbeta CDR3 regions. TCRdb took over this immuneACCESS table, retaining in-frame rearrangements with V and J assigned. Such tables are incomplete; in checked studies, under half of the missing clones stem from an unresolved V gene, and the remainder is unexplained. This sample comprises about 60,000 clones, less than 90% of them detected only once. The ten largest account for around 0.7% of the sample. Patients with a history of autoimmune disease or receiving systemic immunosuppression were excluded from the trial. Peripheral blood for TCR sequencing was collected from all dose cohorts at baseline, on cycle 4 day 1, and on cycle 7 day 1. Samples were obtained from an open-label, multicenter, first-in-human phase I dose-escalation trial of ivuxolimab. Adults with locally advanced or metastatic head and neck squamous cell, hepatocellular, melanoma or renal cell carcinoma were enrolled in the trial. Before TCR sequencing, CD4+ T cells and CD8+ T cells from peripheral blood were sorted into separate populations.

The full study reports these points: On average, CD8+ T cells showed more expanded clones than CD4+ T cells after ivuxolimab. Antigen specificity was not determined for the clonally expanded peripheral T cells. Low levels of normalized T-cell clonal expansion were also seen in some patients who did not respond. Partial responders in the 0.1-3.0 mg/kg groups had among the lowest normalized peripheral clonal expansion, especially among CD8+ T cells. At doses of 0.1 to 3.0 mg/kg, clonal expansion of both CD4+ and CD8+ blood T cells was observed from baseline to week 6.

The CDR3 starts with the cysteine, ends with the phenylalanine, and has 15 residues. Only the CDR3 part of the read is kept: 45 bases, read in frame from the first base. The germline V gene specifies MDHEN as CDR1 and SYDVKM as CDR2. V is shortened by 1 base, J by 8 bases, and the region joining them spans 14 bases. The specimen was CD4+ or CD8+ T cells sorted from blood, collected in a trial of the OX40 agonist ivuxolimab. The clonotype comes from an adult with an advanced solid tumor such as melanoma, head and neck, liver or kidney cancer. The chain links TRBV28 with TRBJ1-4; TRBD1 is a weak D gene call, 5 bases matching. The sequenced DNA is TGTGCCAGCAGTTTATTGGGACGGCAGCTAGAAAAACTGTTTTTT. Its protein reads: CASSLLGRQLEKLFF.